The 19 T cell receptor beta chains reported below all come from one sample, sequenced in a study of T cell responses to AZD1222 COVID-19 vaccine. This table comes from immunoSEQ multiplex PCR, and its TCRdb copy is limited to in-frame clones, with some not included. The profile shows over 120,000 clones, approximately 92% of them singletons. Sequenced here: peripheral blood, sampled 28 days after the second AZD1222 dose. The receptors were gathered from an adult who received the AZD1222 COVID-19 vaccine.

This clone was observed a single time. The rearrangement joins TRBV10-3 to TRBJ2-3; 8 nucleotides agree with TRBD2. V lost 2 bases to trimming and J lost 3 bases; unmatched junction nucleotides: 4. Germline CDR1 reads ENHRY; CDR2 reads SYGVKD. The CDR3 has 15 amino acids. The CDR3 nucleotides are TGTGCCATCAGTGAGCACGGGAGGGCTACAGATACGCAGTATTTT. It encodes CAISEHGRATDTQYF.

The chain is built from TRBV28 and TRBJ2-1; D gene ambiguous. V lost 5 bases and J lost 0, with 2 bases in between. This CDR3 is built from 12 residues. The V gene's germline CDR1 is MDHEN and CDR2 SYDVKM. For the CDR3, the DNA is TGTGCCAGCAGTGGCTCCTACAATGAGCAGTTCTTC. This sequence encodes CASSGSYNEQFF.

With respect to this clone: This same CDR3 is encoded by further DNA sequences in the sample. The gene calls are TRBV30 and TRBJ1-5; D gene uncertain. This CDR3 has 13 residues. V was cut by 2 bases and J by 1 base, with 6 bases left in between. Germline CDR1 reads GTSNPN; CDR2 reads SVGIG (reference sequence). CDR3 in DNA: TGTGCCTGGAGTCGGCAGAGCAATCAGCCCCAGCATTTT. This sequence encodes CAWSRQSNQPQHF.

The CDR3 nucleotides are TGCGCCAGCAGCCAAGTTCCCGACGGCAGCCCGTTCTTC. Translating gives CASSQVPDGSPFF. J is TRBJ2-1 and V is TRBV5-1; no definite D call. V lost 4 bases and J lost 15, with 20 bases in between. The CDR3 consists of 13 residues. Germline values: CDR1 SGHRS, CDR2 YFSETQ.

The chain couples TRBV6-2 or TRBV6-3 to TRBJ2-3; the D is unclear. Trimming stripped 2 bases from V and 6 bases from J, with 18 bases between. The length of the CDR3 is 16 residues. Germline loops: CDR1 MNHEY, CDR2 SVGEGT. CDR3 DNA sequence: TGTGCCAGCAGTTACGAGTCAGATCGTCAAGGGGATACGCAGTATTTT. Protein: CASSYESDRQGDTQYF.

The V and J genes are TRBV11-2 and TRBJ2-7; D may be TRBD1 (6 bases). Germline CDR1 is SGHAT and CDR2 is FQNNGV. Trimming shortened V by 3 bases and J by 2 bases, and 8 bases separated the two germline ends. CDR3 length: 13 residues. The CDR3 sequence: CASSFGQPYEQYF. CDR3 in DNA: TGTGCCAGCAGCTTCGGACAGCCCTACGAGCAGTACTTC. The full variable domain, with the rest looked up from reference TRBV11-2 and TRBJ2-7, is EAGVAQSPRYKIIEKRQSVAFWCNPISGHATLYWYQQILGQGPKLLIQFQNNGVVDDSQLPKDRFSAERLKGVDSTLKIQPAKLEDSAVYLCASSFGQPYEQYFGPGTRLTVT.

The chain recombines TRBV2 with TRBJ2-6; TRBD1 matches 9 bases. Per germline, CDR1 SNHLY and CDR2 FYNNEI. V gave up 4 bases and J gave up 1 base; unmatched junction bases: 14. The CDR3 consists of 20 residues. The CDR3 here is CASSVSATGGRVSGANVLTF. DNA for the CDR3: TGTGCCAGCAGTGTCAGTGCCACAGGGGGCAGGGTATCTGGGGCCAACGTCCTGACTTTC.

The chain links TRBV20-1 to TRBJ1-1, with D hard to call. The CDR3 sequence is 11 residues long. The V end was cut by 4 bases, the J end by 0 bases, with 3 bases between. Germline CDR1 is DFQATT and CDR2 is SNEGSKA (reference sequence). The CDR3 sequence is CSAIMNTEAFF. The CDR3 DNA reads as TGCAGTGCTATCATGAACACTGAAGCTTTCTTT.

The chain carries TRBV5-1 and TRBJ2-5; 8 nucleotides match TRBD1. This CDR3 region has 16 residues. Trimming took 0 bases from V and 5 from J; bases not matched to a gene: 9. Germline CDR1 is SGHRS and CDR2 is YFSETQ. The CDR3 is CASSLDGQGPAETQYF. DNA for the CDR3: TGCGCCAGCAGCTTGGATGGACAGGGCCCAGCGGAGACCCAGTACTTC.

This rearrangement joins TRBV7-8 to TRBJ1-6; possible D gene TRBD1, 5 bases. V was pared by 1 base and J by 1 base, with 8 bases between. The germline V gene has CDR1 SGHVS and CDR2 FQNEAQ. This CDR3 is built from 16 residues. This CDR3 reads CASSLGGDSYNSPLHF. The CDR3 region has the DNA TGTGCCAGCAGCTTAGGGGGGGATTCCTATAATTCACCCCTCCACTTT.

This chain uses TRBV10-3 with TRBJ2-6; TRBD1 or TRBD2 may be the D gene (5 bases each). The germline V gene has CDR1 ENHRY and CDR2 SYGVKD. Trimming shortened V by 2 bases and J by 0 bases, and 8 bases separated the two germline ends. This CDR3 spans 16 amino acids. The CDR3 DNA reads TGTGCCATCAGTGAGCGGGGCTTCTCTGGGGCCAACGTCCTGACTTTC. Translation: CAISERGFSGANVLTF.

The rearrangement joins TRBV6-5 to TRBJ2-1; possibly TRBD1 for D (6 bases). Trimming took 7 bases from V and 8 from J, leaving 21 bases between them. Germline V gives CDR1 MNHEY, CDR2 SVGAGI. The CDR3 sequence is 15 residues long. The CDR3 spells CASTLRLGGVDEQFF. The CDR3 DNA sequence: TGTGCCAGCACCCTACGGCTAGGGGGTGTCGATGAGCAGTTCTTC.

The rearrangement uses TRBV28 and TRBJ1-2; D uncertain. CDR1 and CDR2 from the germline V gene are MDHEN and SYDVKM. This CDR3 is built from 13 residues. Trimming pared 1 base from V and 3 bases from J, leaving 6 bases between. The CDR3 DNA reads TGTGCCAGCAGTTTATTACCCGACTATGGCTACACCTTC. This sequence encodes CASSLLPDYGYTF.

The chain has TRBV5-6 and TRBJ2-5; 10 nucleotides match TRBD1. Germline lookup yields CDR1 SGHDT and CDR2 YYEEEE. After removal of 6 bases from V and 1 base from J, the junction contained 9 bases not matched to a gene. The CDR3 extends over 16 amino acids. DNA of the CDR3: TGTGCCAGCACCTCGGGACAGGGGACGATCCAAGAGACCCAGTACTTC. It is translated as CASTSGQGTIQETQYF.

The genes are TRBV29-1 and TRBJ1-1; D gene ambiguous. The CDR3 runs to 13 residues. Germline CDR1 SQVTM, CDR2 ANQGSEA. Trimming removed 7 bases from V and 0 bases from J, with 12 bases in between. CDR3 in amino acids: CSGLPTVNTEAFF. CDR3 bases: TGCAGCGGGCTGCCTACAGTGAACACTGAAGCTTTCTTT.

The CDR3 region has the DNA TGTGCCAGCATCCCGGGGGGGATGACTGAAGCTTTCTTT. It yields the protein CASIPGGMTEAFF. The chain couples TRBV7-9 to TRBJ1-1; perhaps TRBD1 as D (5 bases). The V and J ends lost 7 bases and 5 bases respectively, with 14 bases between them. CDR1 SEHNR and CDR2 FQNEAQ come from the germline V gene (reference sequence). The CDR3 has 13 residues.

The chain combines TRBV5-1 with TRBJ2-1; 7 bases fit TRBD1. The CDR3 spans 15 residues. Trimming cost V 2 bases and J 5 bases; bases outside gene matches: 7. Germline V gene data show CDR1 as SGHRS and CDR2 as YFSETQ. CDR3 region: CASSLMGDRNNEQFF. CDR3 coding DNA: TGCGCCAGCAGCTTAATGGGGGACAGAAACAATGAGCAGTTCTTC.

This clone was counted between two and nine times. The chain is built from TRBV29-1 and TRBJ2-7; 9 bases line up with TRBD2. Losses at the gene ends were 4 bases for V and 5 bases for J; bases not matched to a gene: 12. The CDR3 has 15 residues. The V gene's germline CDR1 is SQVTM and CDR2 ANQGSEA. CDR3: CSVGRGLAGSDEQYF. The CDR3 DNA reads TGCAGCGTTGGTCGAGGCCTAGCGGGATCTGACGAGCAGTACTTC.

V usage is TRBV30 and J usage is TRBJ2-7; TRBD2 agrees at 12 bases. In germline, CDR1 is GTSNPN, CDR2 SVGIG (reference sequence). After removal of 8 bases from V and 6 bases from J, the junction contained 8 bases not matched to a gene. This CDR3 has 13 residues. The chain's CDR3 is CAGASGRAAEQYF. CDR3 sequence (DNA): TGTGCCGGGGCTAGCGGGAGGGCGGCCGAGCAGTACTTC.